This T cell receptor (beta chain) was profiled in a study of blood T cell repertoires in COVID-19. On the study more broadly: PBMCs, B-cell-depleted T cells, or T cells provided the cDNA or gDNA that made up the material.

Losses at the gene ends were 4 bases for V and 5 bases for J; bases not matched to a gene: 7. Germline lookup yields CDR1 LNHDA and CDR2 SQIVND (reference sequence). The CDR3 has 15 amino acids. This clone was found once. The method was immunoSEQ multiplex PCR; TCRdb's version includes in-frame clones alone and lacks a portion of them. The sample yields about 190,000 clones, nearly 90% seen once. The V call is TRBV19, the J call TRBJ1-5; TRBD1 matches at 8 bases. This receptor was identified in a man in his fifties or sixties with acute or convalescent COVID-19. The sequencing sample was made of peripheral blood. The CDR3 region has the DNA TGTGCCAGTAGTACCGGGACAGGAGGGTATCAGCCCCAGCATTTT. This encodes CASSTGTGGYQPQHF. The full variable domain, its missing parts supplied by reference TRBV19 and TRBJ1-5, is DGGITQSPKYLFRKEGQNVTLSCEQNLNHDAMYWYRQDPGQGLRLIYYSQIVNDFQKGDIAEGYSVSREKKESFPLTVTSAQKNPTAFYLCASSTGTGGYQPQHFGDGTRLSIL.